This T cell receptor (beta chain) was documented in a study of identical twins. Germline lookup yields CDR1 LGHNA and CDR2 YNFKEQ. The CDR3 covers 17 residues. In regard to this clonotype: One end of the junction varies from germline; a read error may be responsible.

TCRdb re-analysed the 5' RACE reads in MiXCR, keeping a single row per CDR3 protein. The sample yields 1.5 million to 2 million distinct CDR3 sequences, about 32% seen once. V usage is TRBV4-2 and J usage is TRBJ2-5, with 12 bases aligning to TRBD2. The sample taken for sequencing was cord blood. This sequence originates from a newborn girl in good health. Here the CDR3 reads CVSSQVGLAGPQETQYF. The CDR3 DNA reads TGTGTCAGCAGCCAAGTAGGACTAGCGGGGCCACAAGAGACCCAGTACTTC.